The T cell receptor beta chain described here comes from a study of blood T cell repertoires in COVID-19. Study as a whole: Samples of COVID-19 (acute and convalescent) were obtained from the United States, Italy and Spain.

Repertoires were generated with immunoSEQ multiplex PCR, while TCRdb's copy carries only in-frame clones and drops some. Of nearly 200,000 clones in the sample, 89% are singletons; the top ten hold about 8.8%. Participants, about 18 to 89 years old, spanned fewer than 30 US areas. Before being deemed recovered, Cohort 3 donors had two negative PCRs, clearance, or symptom resolution. The ends lost 4 bases at V and 7 bases at J; junction bases unmatched: 3. The CDR3 covers 13 residues. The germline V gene has CDR1 KGHDR and CDR2 SFDVKD. The TCR sequence derives from a woman under 30 who had recovered from COVID-19. The sequenced material came from PBMCs or T cells enriched from blood (not recorded which). The chain couples TRBV24-1 to TRBJ1-5; 7 bases map to TRBD1. The CDR3 protein is CATSERTGQPQHF. The CDR3 DNA reads as TGTGCCACCAGTGAGCGGACAGGCCAGCCCCAGCATTTT.